This TCR beta chain was captured in a study of T-cell memory formation after mild COVID-19. Study findings and constraints: A subset of responding clones appeared in pre-infection memory, suggesting cross-reactive memory joined. CD8+ contracting clones occupied EMRA, while CD4+ ones occupied mainly CM and EM.

From 5'RACE with constant-segment primers came TCR alpha and TCR beta cDNA libraries that carried sample barcodes and UMIs. One entry per CDR3 protein results from TCRdb running MiXCR on the 5' RACE reads. The sample has about 130,000 distinct CDR3 sequences; less than 25% are singletons. V lost 5 bases, J lost 0 bases, and 6 bases stayed unmatched. Looked up from germline, CDR1 is MNHEY and CDR2 is SVGAGI. This CDR3 has 16 amino acids. This clonotype has more than one count but fewer than ten. Its antigen remains unidentified. The rearrangement joins TRBV6-5 to TRBJ1-1; 10 bases map to TRBD1. This sequence originates from an adult woman who had mild COVID-19 (a few samples of this study predate the infection). Cell type and time point are not known. The sequencing sample was made of PBMCs or a T cell subset sorted from them (not recorded which). The CDR3 nucleotides read TGTGCCAGCAGTCTTGGACAGGGGGGCATGAACACTGAAGCTTTCTTT. The encoded protein is CASSLGQGGMNTEAFF.